The rows below give T cell receptor beta chains drawn from one sample of a study of blood T cell repertoires in COVID-19. The assay was immunoSEQ multiplex PCR, and TCRdb's table has in-frame clones only and misses some. The table lists some 260,000 clones, around 90% of them singletons. Sequenced: peripheral blood. The receptors originated from a man between 18 and 29 years old with active or convalescent COVID-19. Both conserved end residues are part of each CDR3. D genes are given only for firm matches.

TRBJ1-2	13	TRBV12-3/TRBV12-4	TRBD1	CASSPEGANGYTF	TGTGCCAGCAGTCCAGAGGGGGCTAATGGCTACACCTTC
TRBJ2-1	15	TRBV28	-	CASRLQGTPYNEQFF	TGTGCCAGCAGACTACAGGGCACTCCTTACAATGAGCAGTTCTTC
TRBJ1-6	14	TRBV13	TRBD1	CASSLQGSDSPLHF	TGTGCCAGCAGCCTACAGGGGTCTGATTCACCCCTCCACTTT
TRBJ2-1	14	TRBV6-5	TRBD1	CASRPGQGFNEQFF	TGTGCCAGCAGGCCGGGACAGGGATTCAATGAGCAGTTCTTC
TRBJ1-2	14	TRBV25-1	TRBD1	CASSFGTGGYGYTF	TGTGCCAGCAGTTTCGGTACAGGGGGCTATGGCTACACCTTC
TRBJ1-5	11	TRBV29-1	-	CSPRGNQPQHF	TGCAGCCCTAGGGGTAATCAGCCCCAGCATTTT
TRBJ1-3	15	TRBV11-3	TRBD1	CASSKDRGPGNTIYF	TGTGCCAGCAGCAAGGACAGGGGGCCTGGAAACACCATATATTTT
TRBJ2-5	16	TRBV19	TRBD2	CASSIELAGEEETQYF	TGTGCCAGTAGTATAGAGCTAGCGGGAGAAGAAGAGACCCAGTACTTC
TRBJ2-5	18	TRBV10-3	TRBD2	CAISDQRGKREREETQYF	TGTGCCATCAGTGATCAACGGGGGAAGCGGGAGAGGGAAGAGACCCAGTACTTC
TRBJ2-1	16	TRBV6-5	-	CASSLSAGFSYNEQFF	TGTGCCAGCAGTTTATCCGCAGGGTTCTCCTACAATGAGCAGTTCTTC
TRBJ2-2	16	TRBV19	TRBD1	CASSSLDRGLAGELFF	TGTGCCAGTAGTAGCCTCGACAGGGGGCTTGCCGGGGAGCTGTTTTTT
TRBJ2-5	16	TRBV18	TRBD1	CASSPSGTGVGETQYF	TGTGCCAGCTCACCGTCCGGGACAGGGGTAGGAGAGACCCAGTACTTC
TRBJ2-5	17	TRBV4-3	TRBD2	CASSQQVGLAGGETQYF	TGCGCCAGCAGCCAACAGGTGGGACTAGCGGGAGGGGAGACCCAGTACTTC
TRBJ2-7	12	TRBV10-1	-	CAREDITYEQYF	TGCGCCAGAGAGGACATAACCTACGAGCAGTACTTC